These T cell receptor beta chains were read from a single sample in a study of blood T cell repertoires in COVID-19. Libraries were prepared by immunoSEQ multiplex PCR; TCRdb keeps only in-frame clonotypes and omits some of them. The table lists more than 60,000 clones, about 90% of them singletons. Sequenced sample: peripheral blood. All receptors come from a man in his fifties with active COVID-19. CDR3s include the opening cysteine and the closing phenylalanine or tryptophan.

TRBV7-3,CASSLRSSGGARANEQFF
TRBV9,CASSPTGLGGSEQYF
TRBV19,CASSIWGDSNQPQHF
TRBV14,CASSQEIRGITEAFF
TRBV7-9,CASSKSPAGGYNEQFF
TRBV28,CASRDPRDRFNTGELFF
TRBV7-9,CASSLGGLAGEQFF
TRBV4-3,CASSQSSQGNTEAFF
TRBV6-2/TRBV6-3,CASSYSTGNTGELFF
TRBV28,CASTQTGSHQPQHF
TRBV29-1,CSVEEWREKFLYNEQFF
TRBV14,CASSRTIRDRDGYTF
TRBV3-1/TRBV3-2,CASKSGRAGNEQFF
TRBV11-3,CASSLHTGELFF
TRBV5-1,CASSLAMETQYF
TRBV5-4,CASSQNNPEQFF
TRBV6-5,CASRQGGYTF
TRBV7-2,CASRSDRYQETQYF
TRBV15,CATSRERRLQGGELFF
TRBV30,CAWVPGSGANVLTF
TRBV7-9,CASSIAGGTDTQYF
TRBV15,CATSRDMGGKPLIAEAFF
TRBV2,CASTSDRGRQPQHF
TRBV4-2,CASSQDVEAGGRPYNEQFF
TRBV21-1,CASSKAGGLAFSYEQYF
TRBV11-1,CASSRGQYNEQFF
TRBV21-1,CASSKHSTVNRDRGRGNTIYF
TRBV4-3,CASSQDFGVYEQYF
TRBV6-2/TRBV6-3,CASSLDRGRTEAFF
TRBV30,CASHPWTPRNTGELFF
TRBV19,CASRRQGLSGANVLTF
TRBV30,CAWGQGNSPLHF
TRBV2,CASSEARFRLAGQAKNIQYF
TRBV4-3,CASSQGAAPSYEQYF
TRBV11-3,CASSLSAGGLTGELFF
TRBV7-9,CASSLNGLLFF
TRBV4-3,CASSQDSGASYEQYF
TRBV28,CASSLSGNGNTIYF
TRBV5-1,CASSSDSRPGELFF